The text below deals with one T cell receptor (beta chain). Its antigen is unknown. A clone one base away is much larger, so this may be a read error. These data come from a study of tumor and adjacent non-tumor tissue in lung cancer (dated 2018 in TCRdb). Background for the entire study: By cancer type, the cohort comprised eleven to twelve adenocarcinoma patients, a couple of squamous cell carcinoma patients and 1 small cell lung cancer patient. The 15 enrolled patients, of whom some ten were men and 5 were women, were aged about 30 to 80 years and were diagnosed with TNM stage I to III disease. Sequencing generated a total of roughly 130 million productive TCRbeta reads, averaging about 4.2 million reads per sample. About 30 paired specimens, one tumor and one normal lung sample per patient, were profiled by TCRbeta CDR3 sequencing. The study compared bulk TCRbeta repertoires from lung tumor tissue and matched distant non-tumor lung tissue of some 14 lung cancer patients.

V gives up 2 bases and J gives up 1 base, and the segment between their germline ends measures 3 bases. Reading from cysteine to phenylalanine, the CDR3 counts 12 amino acids. The sequence is cut down to CDR3 DNA, 36 bases in frame from base 1. From a lookup of the germline V gene (reference sequence), CDR1 and CDR2 are DFQATT and SNEGSKA. The paper's findings and limits, for the study overall: The sequencing platform is not named in the methods, and unique molecular identifiers are not mentioned. In normal lung, the top 100 clones accounted for a significantly larger cumulative share of the repertoire than in tumor tissue. Tumor tissue showed significantly greater TCR diversity (inverse Simpson) than normal lung tissue (431.37 vs 166.20, P = 0.0075, Mann-Whitney U test). With only about 14 patients in the cohort, the authors noted that larger samples and more detailed clinical data are needed. Significantly higher TCR diversity was found in younger patients, and higher tumor TCR diversity was associated with shorter overall and disease-free survival. Because peripheral blood was not sequenced, the blood TCRbeta repertoires of the lung cancer patients in the study went unexamined.

RNA was extracted from bulk unsorted tissue and checked for quality with a NanoDrop ND-1000 and an Agilent 2100. Newly diagnosed lung cancer patients without prior chemotherapy who had been admitted for thoracic surgery in China between August and November 2014 were enrolled as donors. The study excluded patients who had received radiotherapy or chemotherapy before or who had another cancer at the same time. Surgical tissue pieces of roughly 1-2 cm3 were preserved in RNAlater solution and were kept at -80 degrees C until use. Libraries were built with multiplex PCR. Reads for this sample came from an Illumina HiSeq 2500. Following protocols modified from ARM-PCR, the researchers constructed TCRbeta libraries through three rounds of nested PCR with primers (Table S4). Before sequencing, PCR products in the 200-500 bp range were cut out of the gel and cleaned up using the QIAquick gel extraction kit. Regarding the original processing steps: Reads were cleaned using Trimmomatic, were merged into complete CDR3 sequences using FLASH, and were assigned to V(D)J germline segments using MiTCR. VDJtools was used to compute clonal diversity as the inverse Simpson's index. In-frame sequences lacking a premature stop codon were counted as productive reads. TCRdb itself trimmed the public reads at Q25 with fastp, ran MiXCR and retained productive beta chains. All rows with the same CDR3 protein become a single entry with the most common DNA and genes. TCRdb's processing, not the authors' own work, is the source of the V and J calls. Here the sample has about 110,000 distinct CDR3 sequences; roughly 74% occur a single time. Together, the top ten hold 37% of the sample.

Recombination joined TRBV20-1 with TRBJ1-5, with an unclear D gene assignment. Sequencing was performed on lung tumor tissue. This receptor was identified in a woman in her sixties with non-small cell lung cancer. CDR3 reads: CSARSSNQPQHF. The nucleotide sequence is TGCAGTGCTAGATCCAGCAATCAGCCCCAGCATTTT.